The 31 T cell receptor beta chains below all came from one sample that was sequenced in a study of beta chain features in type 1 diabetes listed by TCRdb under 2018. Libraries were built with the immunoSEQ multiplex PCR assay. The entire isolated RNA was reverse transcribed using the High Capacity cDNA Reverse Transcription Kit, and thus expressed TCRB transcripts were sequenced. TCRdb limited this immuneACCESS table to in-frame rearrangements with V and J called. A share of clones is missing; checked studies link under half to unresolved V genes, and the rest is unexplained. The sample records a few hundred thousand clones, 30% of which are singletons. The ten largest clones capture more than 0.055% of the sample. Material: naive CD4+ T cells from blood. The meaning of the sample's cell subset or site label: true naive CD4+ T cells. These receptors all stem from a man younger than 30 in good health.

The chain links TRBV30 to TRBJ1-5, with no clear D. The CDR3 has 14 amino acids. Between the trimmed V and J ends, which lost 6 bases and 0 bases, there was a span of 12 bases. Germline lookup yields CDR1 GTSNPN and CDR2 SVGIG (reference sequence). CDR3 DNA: TGTGCCTGTACCACAGTGCATAGCAATCAGCCCCAGCATTTT. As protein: CACTTVHSNQPQHF.

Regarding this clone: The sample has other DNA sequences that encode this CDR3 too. CDR3 sequence reads: CSVGTGLYEQYF. CDR3 nucleotide sequence: TGCAGCGTTGGAACAGGGTTATACGAGCAGTACTTC. The chain links TRBV29-1 to TRBJ2-7; possible D gene TRBD1, 6 bases. The V end lost 4 bases, the J end lost 4 bases, and 11 bases lay between the germline ends. Germline V CDR1 and CDR2: SQVTM, ANQGSEA. This CDR3 has 12 residues.

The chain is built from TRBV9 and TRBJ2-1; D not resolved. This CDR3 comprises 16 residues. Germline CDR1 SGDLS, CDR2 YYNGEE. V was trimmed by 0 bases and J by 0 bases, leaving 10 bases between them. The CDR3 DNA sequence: TGTGCCAGCAGCGTAGTGTCTGCCAGCTCCTACAATGAGCAGTTCTTC. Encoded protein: CASSVVSASSYNEQFF.

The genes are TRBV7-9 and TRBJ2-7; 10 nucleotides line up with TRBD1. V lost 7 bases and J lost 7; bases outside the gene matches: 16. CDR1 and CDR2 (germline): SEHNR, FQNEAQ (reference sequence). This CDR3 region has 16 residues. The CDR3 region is CASTYSPGQGRKEQYF. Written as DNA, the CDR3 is TGTGCCAGCACCTACTCGCCGGGACAGGGGCGAAAAGAGCAGTACTTC.

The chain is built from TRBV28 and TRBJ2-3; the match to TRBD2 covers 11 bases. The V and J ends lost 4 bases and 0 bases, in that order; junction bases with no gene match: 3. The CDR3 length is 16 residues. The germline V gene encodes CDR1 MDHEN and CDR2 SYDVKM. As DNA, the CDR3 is TGTGCCAGCAGTTCACGGACTAGCGGGAGCACAGATACGCAGTATTTT. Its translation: CASSSRTSGSTDTQYF.

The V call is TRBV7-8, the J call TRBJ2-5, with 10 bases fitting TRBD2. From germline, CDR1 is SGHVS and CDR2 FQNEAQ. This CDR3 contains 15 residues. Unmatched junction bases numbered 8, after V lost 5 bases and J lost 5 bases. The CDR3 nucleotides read TGTGCCAGCAGCCCAGGACTAGCGGAGAGGGAGACCCAGTACTTC. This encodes CASSPGLAERETQYF. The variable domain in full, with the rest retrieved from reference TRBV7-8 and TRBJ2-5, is GAGVSQSPRYKVAKRGQDVALRCDPISGHVSLFWYQQALGQGPEFLTYFQNEAQLDKSGLPSDRFFAERPEGSVSTLKIQRTQQEDSAVYLCASSPGLAERETQYFGPGTRLLVL.

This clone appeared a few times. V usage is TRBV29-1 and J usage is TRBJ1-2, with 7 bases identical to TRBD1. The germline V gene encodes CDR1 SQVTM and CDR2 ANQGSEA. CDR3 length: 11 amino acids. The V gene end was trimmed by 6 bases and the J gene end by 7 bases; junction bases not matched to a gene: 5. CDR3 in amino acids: CSVTGDVGYTF. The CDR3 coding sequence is TGCAGCGTAACAGGGGATGTTGGCTACACCTTC.

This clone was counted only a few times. CDR3 coding DNA: TGTGCCAGCAGCGTAGACAGGTTGACCTACGAGCAGTACTTC. Encoded protein: CASSVDRLTYEQYF. The chain recombines TRBV9 with TRBJ2-7, with D tentatively TRBD1 (5 bases). The CDR3 is 14 residues long. Trimming removed 0 bases from V and 2 bases from J, with 9 bases in between. CDR1 and CDR2 from the germline V gene are SGDLS and YYNGEE.

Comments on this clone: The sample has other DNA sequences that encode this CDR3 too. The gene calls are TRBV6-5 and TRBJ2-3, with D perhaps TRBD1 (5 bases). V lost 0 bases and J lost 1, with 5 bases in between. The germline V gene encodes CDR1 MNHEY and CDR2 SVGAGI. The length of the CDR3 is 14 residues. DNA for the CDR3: TGTGCCAGCAGTTACTCAGGGGGCACAGATACGCAGTATTTT. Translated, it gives CASSYSGGTDTQYF.

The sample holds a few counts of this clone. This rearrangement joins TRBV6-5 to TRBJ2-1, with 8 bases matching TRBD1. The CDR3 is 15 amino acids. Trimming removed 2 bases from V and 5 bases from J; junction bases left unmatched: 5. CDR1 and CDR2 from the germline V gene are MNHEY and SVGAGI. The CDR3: CASSYRGQGDNEQFF. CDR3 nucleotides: TGTGCCAGCAGTTACCGTGGACAGGGAGACAATGAGCAGTTCTTC.

The CDR3 coding sequence is TGTGCCAGCAGTTACTCGAGGGACAGGGGCGAGCAGTACTTC. Protein product: CASSYSRDRGEQYF. The J gene is TRBJ2-7, the V gene TRBV6-6; 10 bases are a match to TRBD1. The CDR3 spans 14 residues. J lost 6 bases, V lost 0 bases, and 2 bases had no gene match. Germline-derived CDR1 and CDR2 are MNHNY and SVGAGI (reference sequence).

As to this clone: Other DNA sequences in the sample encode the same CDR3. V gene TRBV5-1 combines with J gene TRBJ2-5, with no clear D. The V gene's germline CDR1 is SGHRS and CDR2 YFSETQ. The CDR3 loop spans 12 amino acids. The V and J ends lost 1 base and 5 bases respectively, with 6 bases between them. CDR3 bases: TGCGCCAGCAGCTTGAGTGTCGAGACCCAGTACTTC. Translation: CASSLSVETQYF. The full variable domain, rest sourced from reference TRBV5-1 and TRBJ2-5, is KAGVTQTPRYLIKTRGQQVTLSCSPISGHRSVSWYQQTPGQGLQFLFEYFSETQRNKGNFPGRFSGRQFSNSRSEMNVSTLELGDSALYLCASSLSVETQYFGPGTRLLVL.

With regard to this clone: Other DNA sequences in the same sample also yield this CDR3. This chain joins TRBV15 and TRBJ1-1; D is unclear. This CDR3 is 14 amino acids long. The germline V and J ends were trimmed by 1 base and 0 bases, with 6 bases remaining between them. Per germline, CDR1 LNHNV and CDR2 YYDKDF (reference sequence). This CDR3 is CATSRGELNTEAFF. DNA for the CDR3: TGTGCCACCAGCAGAGGAGAGCTGAACACTGAAGCTTTCTTT.

The CDR3 protein is CASKSRQETQYF. DNA of the CDR3: TGTGCCAGCAAGAGCAGACAAGAGACCCAGTACTTC. The V call is TRBV6-6, the J call TRBJ2-5; no firm D call. This CDR3 comprises 12 residues. Trimming removed 7 bases at V and 2 bases at J, with 8 bases between. In germline, CDR1 is MNHNY, CDR2 SVGAGI (reference sequence).

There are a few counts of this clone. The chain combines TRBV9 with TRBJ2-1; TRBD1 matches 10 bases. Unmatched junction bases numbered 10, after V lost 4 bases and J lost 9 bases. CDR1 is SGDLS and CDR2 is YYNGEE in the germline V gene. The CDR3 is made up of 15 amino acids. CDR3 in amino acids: CASSPRDRGQGEQFF. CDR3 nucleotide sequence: TGTGCCAGCAGCCCCCGAGACAGGGGGCAGGGTGAGCAGTTCTTC.

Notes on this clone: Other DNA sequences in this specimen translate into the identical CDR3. CDR3 amino acids: CAWSAGTVNQPQHF. CDR3 nucleotide sequence: TGTGCCTGGAGTGCAGGGACCGTCAATCAGCCCCAGCATTTT. V usage is TRBV30 and J usage is TRBJ1-5, with a tentative D call TRBD1 (5 bases). Trimming pared 1 base from V and 3 bases from J, leaving 10 bases between. There are 14 residues in the CDR3. Per germline, CDR1 GTSNPN and CDR2 SVGIG (reference sequence).

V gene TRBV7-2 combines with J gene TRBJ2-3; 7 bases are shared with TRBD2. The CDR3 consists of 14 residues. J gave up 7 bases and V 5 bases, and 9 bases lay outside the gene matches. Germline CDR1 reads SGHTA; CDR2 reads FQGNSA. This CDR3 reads CASSPTSVSNTQYF. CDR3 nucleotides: TGTGCCAGCAGCCCAACTAGCGTCAGTAATACGCAGTATTTT.

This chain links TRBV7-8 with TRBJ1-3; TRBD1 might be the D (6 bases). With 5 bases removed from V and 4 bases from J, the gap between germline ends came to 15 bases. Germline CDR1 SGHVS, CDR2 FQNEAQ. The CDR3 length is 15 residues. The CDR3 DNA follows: TGTGCCAGCAGCCTCCACAGGGCGGGAGGAAACACCATATATTTT. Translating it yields CASSLHRAGGNTIYF.

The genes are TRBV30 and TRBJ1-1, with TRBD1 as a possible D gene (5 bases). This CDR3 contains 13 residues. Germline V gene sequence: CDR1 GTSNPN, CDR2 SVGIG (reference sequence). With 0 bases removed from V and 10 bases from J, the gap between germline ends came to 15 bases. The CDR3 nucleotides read TGTGCCTGGAGTGTAGGAGTTAGGAGGGGAGCTTTCTTT. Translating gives CAWSVGVRRGAFF.

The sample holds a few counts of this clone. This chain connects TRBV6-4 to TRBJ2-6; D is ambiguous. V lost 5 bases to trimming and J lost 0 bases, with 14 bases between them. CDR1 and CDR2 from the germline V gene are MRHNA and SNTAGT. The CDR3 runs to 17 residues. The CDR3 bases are TGTGCCAGCAGTCAAGAACTGTTGCTCTCTGGGGCCAACGTCCTGACTTTC. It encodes CASSQELLLSGANVLTF.

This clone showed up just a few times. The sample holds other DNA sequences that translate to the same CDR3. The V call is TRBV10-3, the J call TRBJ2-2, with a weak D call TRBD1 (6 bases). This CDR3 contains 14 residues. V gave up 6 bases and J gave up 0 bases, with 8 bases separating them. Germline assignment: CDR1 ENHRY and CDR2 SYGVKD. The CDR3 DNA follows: TGTGCCATCAGAGGGACAACGAACACCGGGGAGCTGTTTTTT. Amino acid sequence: CAIRGTTNTGELFF.

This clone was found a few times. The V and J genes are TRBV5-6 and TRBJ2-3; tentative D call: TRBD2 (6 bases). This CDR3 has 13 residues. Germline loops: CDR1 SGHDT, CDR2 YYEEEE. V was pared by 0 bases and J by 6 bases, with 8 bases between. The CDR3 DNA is TGTGCCAGCAGCTTGGTGGAGGGCGATACGCAGTATTTT. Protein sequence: CASSLVEGDTQYF.

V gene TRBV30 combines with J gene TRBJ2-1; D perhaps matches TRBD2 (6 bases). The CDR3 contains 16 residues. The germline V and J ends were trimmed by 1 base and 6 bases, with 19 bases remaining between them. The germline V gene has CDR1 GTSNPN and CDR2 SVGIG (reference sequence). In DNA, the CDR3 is TGTGCCTGGAGTGAAGGGAAGCGGGTCTGGGCCAATGAGCAGTTCTTC. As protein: CAWSEGKRVWANEQFF.

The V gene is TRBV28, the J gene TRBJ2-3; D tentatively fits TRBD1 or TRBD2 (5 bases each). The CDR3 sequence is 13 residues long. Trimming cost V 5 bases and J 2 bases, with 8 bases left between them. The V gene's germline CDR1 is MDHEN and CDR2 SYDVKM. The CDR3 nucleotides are TGTGCCAGCAGTCGGGACCTCACAGATACGCAGTATTTT. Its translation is CASSRDLTDTQYF.

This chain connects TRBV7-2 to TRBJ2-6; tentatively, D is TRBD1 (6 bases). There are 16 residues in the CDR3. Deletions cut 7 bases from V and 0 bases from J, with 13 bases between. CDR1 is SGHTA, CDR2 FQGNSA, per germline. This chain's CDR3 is CASTLTGGSGANVLTF. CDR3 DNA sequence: TGTGCCAGCACCTTGACAGGCGGCTCTGGGGCCAACGTCCTGACTTTC.

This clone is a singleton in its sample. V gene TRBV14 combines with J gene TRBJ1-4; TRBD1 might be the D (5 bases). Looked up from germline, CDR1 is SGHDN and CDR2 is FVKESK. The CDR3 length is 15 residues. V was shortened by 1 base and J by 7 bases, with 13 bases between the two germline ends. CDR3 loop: CASSQAGGRLEKLFF. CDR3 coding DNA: TGTGCCAGCAGCCAAGCCGGGGGAAGGCTTGAAAAACTGTTTTTT.

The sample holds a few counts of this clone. The CDR3: CAWSVRTTGGSEQYF. CDR3 bases: TGTGCCTGGAGTGTACGGACCACTGGGGGCTCCGAGCAGTACTTC. V gene TRBV30 combines with J gene TRBJ2-7; a weak D match, TRBD1 (6 bases). Germline-derived CDR1 and CDR2 are GTSNPN and SVGIG (reference sequence). The CDR3 has 15 amino acids. The V gene lost 0 bases and the J gene lost 6 bases, with 18 bases spanning the gap.

The CDR3 reads CATLPLAGGYNEQFF. CDR3 nucleotides: TGTGCCACCCTACCGTTAGCGGGAGGATACAATGAGCAGTTCTTC. The chain recombines TRBV27 with TRBJ2-1, with 10 bases identical to TRBD2. Germline CDR1 reads MNHEY; CDR2 reads SMNVEV (reference sequence). The CDR3 spans 15 residues. Losses at the gene ends were 10 bases for V and 4 bases for J; bases not matched to a gene: 10.

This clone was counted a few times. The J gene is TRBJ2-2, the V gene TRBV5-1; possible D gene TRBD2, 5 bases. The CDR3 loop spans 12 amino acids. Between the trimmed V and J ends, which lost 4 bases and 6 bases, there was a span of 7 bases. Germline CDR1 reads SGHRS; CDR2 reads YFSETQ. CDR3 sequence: CASSLEAGELFF. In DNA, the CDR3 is TGCGCCAGCAGCCTGGAGGCCGGGGAGCTGTTTTTT.

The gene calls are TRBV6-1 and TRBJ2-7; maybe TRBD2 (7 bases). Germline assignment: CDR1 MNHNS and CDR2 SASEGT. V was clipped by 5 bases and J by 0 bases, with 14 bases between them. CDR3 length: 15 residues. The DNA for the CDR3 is TGTGCCAGCAGTCTAGGGAGGGGGGGCTCCTACGAGCAGTACTTC. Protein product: CASSLGRGGSYEQYF.

CDR3 nucleotides: TGTGCCGATAGTTATCGGGAGGGCCCGCTCGAGCAGTACTTC. Amino acid sequence: CADSYREGPLEQYF. The chain carries TRBV7-7 and TRBJ2-7, with 8 bases fitting TRBD2. The germline V gene encodes CDR1 SSHAT and CDR2 FNYEAQ (reference sequence). The CDR3 sequence is 14 residues long. The trim removed 11 bases at V and 6 bases at J, leaving 15 bases unmatched.